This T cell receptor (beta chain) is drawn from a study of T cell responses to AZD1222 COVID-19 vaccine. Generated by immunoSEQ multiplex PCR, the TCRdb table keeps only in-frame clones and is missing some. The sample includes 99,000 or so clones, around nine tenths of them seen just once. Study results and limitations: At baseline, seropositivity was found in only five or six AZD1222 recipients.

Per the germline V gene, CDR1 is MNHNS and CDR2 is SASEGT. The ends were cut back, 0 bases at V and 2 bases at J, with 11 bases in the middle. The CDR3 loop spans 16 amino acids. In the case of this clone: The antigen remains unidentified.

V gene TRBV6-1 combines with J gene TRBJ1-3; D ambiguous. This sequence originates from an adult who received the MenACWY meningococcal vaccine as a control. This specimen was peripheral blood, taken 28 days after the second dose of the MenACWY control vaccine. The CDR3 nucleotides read TGTGCCAGCAGTGAAGCTCTCGAAGGGCCTGGAAACACCATATATTTT. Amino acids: CASSEALEGPGNTIYF.